Shown below are 21 T cell receptor beta chains from a single sample sequenced in a study of immune evolution from preneoplasia to lung adenocarcinoma. Libraries were prepared by immunoSEQ multiplex PCR; TCRdb keeps only in-frame clonotypes and omits some of them. In the table there are around 12,000 clones, 82% of which are singletons. The sequenced material came from FFPE minimally invasive lung adenocarcinoma tissue. These TCRs come from a person aged 70 to 80 with lung adenocarcinoma.

The chain is built from TRBV4-1 and TRBJ1-5; D gene ambiguous. The CDR3 covers 19 residues. Looked up from germline, CDR1 is MGHRA and CDR2 is YSYEKL. Trimming shortened V by 3 bases and J by 1 base, and 22 bases separated the two germline ends. Written as DNA, the CDR3 is TGCGCCAGCAGCCACCGAGACTTCCCTGAAGGGCTCAGCAATCAGCCCCAGCATTTT. It codes for CASSHRDFPEGLSNQPQHF.

The chain has TRBV6-1 and TRBJ2-3; D possibly corresponds to TRBD2 (7 bases). This CDR3 is 15 amino acids long. Germline-derived CDR1 and CDR2 are MNHNS and SASEGT. The V end was cut by 6 bases, the J end by 6 bases, with 19 bases between. CDR3 coding DNA: TGTGCCAGCAGCAAACTAGCGACAGGTCGGGATACGCAGTATTTT. The encoded protein is CASSKLATGRDTQYF.

A few counts support this clone. The chain employs TRBV9 and TRBJ1-5; TRBD1 might be the D (6 bases). CDR3 length: 15 amino acids. Trimming took off 4 bases at V and 3 bases at J, with 14 bases between the two ends. Germline V gene sequence: CDR1 SGDLS, CDR2 YYNGEE. The chain's CDR3 is CASSPGANDNQPQHF. The CDR3 bases are TGTGCCAGCAGCCCGGGGGCAAATGACAATCAGCCCCAGCATTTT.

This clone has only one observation. This chain joins TRBV6-1 and TRBJ1-1; maybe TRBD1 (5 bases). The V gene lost 6 bases and the J gene lost 5 bases, with 19 bases spanning the gap. The CDR3 is made up of 15 amino acids. Germline V lookup: CDR1 MNHNS, CDR2 SASEGT. Written as DNA, the CDR3 is TGTGCCAGCAGCCCGACTAAGGGGAGCGGTACTGAAGCTTTCTTT. Translated: CASSPTKGSGTEAFF.

The chain is built from TRBV10-2 and TRBJ2-7; 9 nucleotides match TRBD2. Trimming removed 5 bases from V and 7 bases from J; junction bases left unmatched: 12. The germline V gene has CDR1 WSHSY and CDR2 SAAADI. This CDR3 spans 15 amino acids. The CDR3 protein is CASSFLGGRALEQYF. CDR3 DNA: TGCGCCAGCAGTTTTCTTGGCGGGAGGGCCTTGGAGCAGTACTTC.

This clone was seen just once. The chain uses TRBV10-1 and TRBJ2-7, with a weak D call TRBD2 (6 bases). The CDR3 loop spans 15 amino acids. Between the trimmed V and J ends, which lost 9 bases and 0 bases, there was a span of 18 bases. Germline V lookup: CDR1 WNHNN, CDR2 SYGVQD (reference sequence). This chain's CDR3 is CARRMGLTSSYEQYF. CDR3 DNA sequence: TGCGCCAGAAGGATGGGACTTACGAGCTCCTACGAGCAGTACTTC.

The V and J genes are TRBV19 and TRBJ2-5; no clear D. Germline V gene sequence: CDR1 LNHDA, CDR2 SQIVND (reference sequence). V lost 5 bases and J 9 bases, leaving 13 bases between the germline ends. There are 12 residues in the CDR3. The DNA for the CDR3 is TGTGCCAGTAGTCCCCCGGACGGATCCCAGTACTTC. It translates to CASSPPDGSQYF. Filled out from reference TRBV19 and TRBJ2-5, the complete variable domain reads DGGITQSPKYLFRKEGQNVTLSCEQNLNHDAMYWYRQDPGQGLRLIYYSQIVNDFQKGDIAEGYSVSREKKESFPLTVTSAQKNPTAFYLCASSPPDGSQYFGPGTRLLVL.

This chain connects TRBV30 to TRBJ1-2; D gene unclear. The CDR3 has 16 residues. Germline V gene lookup returns CDR1 GTSNPN and CDR2 SVGIG (reference sequence). Trimming shortened V by 6 bases and J by 0 bases, and 20 bases separated the two germline ends. The CDR3 loop is CACFDTRRAPNYGYTF. The CDR3 DNA is TGTGCCTGTTTTGATACACGACGGGCGCCTAACTATGGCTACACCTTC.

The rearrangement links TRBV11-2 to TRBJ2-1, with a tentative D call TRBD2 (5 bases). V was trimmed by 5 bases and J by 7 bases, leaving 15 bases between them. Germline V lookup: CDR1 SGHAT, CDR2 FQNNGV. CDR3 length equals 14 residues. This CDR3 is CASSQRGRDNEQFF. The CDR3 nucleotides are TGTGCCAGCAGCCAGAGAGGGCGTGATAATGAGCAGTTCTTC.

This clone came up a few times. The CDR3 DNA follows: TGTGCCAGCAGTGTGACAGGACAGGGTAGAAGACTGTTTTTT. It specifies CASSVTGQGRRLFF. The chain combines TRBV6-1 with TRBJ1-4, with 8 bases aligning to TRBD1. With 4 bases clipped from V and 13 bases from J, the junction kept 11 bases outside the gene matches. The CDR3 length is 14 residues. Germline CDR1 reads MNHNS; CDR2 reads SASEGT.

This chain links TRBV6-4 with TRBJ2-7; D unresolved. V lost 0 bases to trimming and J lost 6 bases, with 15 bases between them. The CDR3 extends over 15 amino acids. Germline CDR1 is MRHNA and CDR2 is SNTAGT. The CDR3 is CASSDSPLLGSEQYF. CDR3 sequence (DNA): TGTGCCAGCAGTGACTCCCCATTGCTGGGATCCGAGCAGTACTTC.

The chain links TRBV9 to TRBJ1-1; no clear D gene. Germline CDR1 is SGDLS and CDR2 is YYNGEE. The CDR3 sequence is 14 residues long. Deletions cut 0 bases from V and 1 base from J, with 7 bases between. CDR3: CASSVAPENTEAFF. DNA for the CDR3: TGTGCCAGCAGCGTAGCTCCTGAGAACACTGAAGCTTTCTTT.

This chain connects TRBV9 to TRBJ2-5, with 8 nucleotides matching TRBD1. The germline V gene encodes CDR1 SGDLS and CDR2 YYNGEE. After removal of 3 bases from V and 4 bases from J, the junction contained 11 bases not matched to a gene. The CDR3 extends over 16 amino acids. CDR3 nucleotides: TGTGCCAGCAGCGAGGGACAGGCAGGTTGGGGAGAGACCCAGTACTTC. It is translated as CASSEGQAGWGETQYF.

V and J are TRBV2 and TRBJ1-2, with a tentative D call TRBD1 (6 bases). There are 14 residues in the CDR3. V was cut by 8 bases and J by 6 bases, with 19 bases left in between. The V gene's germline CDR1 is SNHLY and CDR2 FYNNEI. Here the CDR3 reads CASSSPGASHGYTF. The CDR3 coding sequence is TGTGCCAGCTCCAGTCCAGGGGCCTCCCATGGCTACACCTTC.

The chain joins TRBV28 to TRBJ2-7; D possibly corresponds to TRBD1 (7 bases). The germline V gene has CDR1 MDHEN and CDR2 SYDVKM. The V end lost 4 bases, the J end lost 1 base, and 20 bases lay between the germline ends. CDR3 length equals 17 residues. The CDR3 reads CASSSNLGRGASYEQYF. The CDR3 nucleotides are TGTGCCAGCAGTTCCAATCTTGGCAGGGGGGCGTCCTACGAGCAGTACTTC.

The chain joins TRBV19 to TRBJ1-5; TRBD1 matches at 7 bases. Trimming removed 4 bases from V and 3 bases from J; junction bases left unmatched: 3. In germline, CDR1 is LNHDA, CDR2 SQIVND (reference sequence). The CDR3 length is 14 residues. Here the CDR3 DNA reads TGTGCCAGTAGTACCGGGACAGTCAATCAGCCCCAGCATTTT. It translates to CASSTGTVNQPQHF. Complete variable domain (other parts from reference TRBV19 and TRBJ1-5): DGGITQSPKYLFRKEGQNVTLSCEQNLNHDAMYWYRQDPGQGLRLIYYSQIVNDFQKGDIAEGYSVSREKKESFPLTVTSAQKNPTAFYLCASSTGTVNQPQHFGDGTRLSIL.

CDR3 in amino acids: CASSWDSYEQYF. The CDR3 bases are TGTGCCAGCAGCTGGGACAGCTACGAGCAGTACTTC. The chain uses TRBV7-8 and TRBJ2-7; 7 nucleotides agree with TRBD1. Trimming took 4 bases from V and 3 from J; bases not matched to a gene: 0. In germline, CDR1 is SGHVS, CDR2 FQNEAQ. This CDR3 is built from 12 residues.

V and J are TRBV6-6 and TRBJ2-7; 9 nucleotides match TRBD1. After removal of 2 bases from V and 3 bases from J, the junction contained 5 bases not matched to a gene. The CDR3 covers 15 residues. Germline CDR1 MNHNY, CDR2 SVGAGI (reference sequence). CDR3 protein: CASSYRETGGYEQYF. Here the CDR3 DNA reads TGTGCCAGCAGTTACCGCGAGACAGGGGGCTACGAGCAGTACTTC.

V usage is TRBV11-3 and J usage is TRBJ1-1; 9 bases fit TRBD1. The CDR3 contains 14 residues. V lost 5 bases to trimming and J lost 5 bases; unmatched junction nucleotides: 6. Per the germline V gene, CDR1 is SGHNT and CDR2 is YENEEA. The CDR3 here is CASSPGTGRTEAFF. The CDR3 DNA follows: TGTGCCAGCAGCCCCGGGACAGGGCGGACTGAAGCTTTCTTT. The full variable domain, in which reference TRBV11-3 and TRBJ1-1 provide the parts outside the CDR3, is EAGVVQSPRYKIIEKKQPVAFWCNPISGHNTLYWYLQNLGQGPELLIRYENEEAVDDSQLPKDRFSAERLKGVDSTLKIQPAELGDSAVYLCASSPGTGRTEAFFGQGTRLTVV.

This clone was seen only once. The genes are TRBV18 and TRBJ2-4, with 9 nucleotides matching TRBD1. Per the germline V gene, CDR1 is KGHSH and CDR2 is LQKENI. This CDR3 region has 16 residues. V shed 6 bases and J 7 bases; nucleotides not matched to a gene: 13. The CDR3: CASSQRQGGGWNIQYF. The CDR3 DNA reads TGTGCCAGCTCCCAAAGACAGGGGGGAGGATGGAACATTCAGTACTTC.

The chain recombines TRBV27 with TRBJ2-3; possibly TRBD1 or TRBD2 for D (5 bases each). This CDR3 is 14 amino acids long. The V end lost 6 bases, the J end lost 7 bases, and 17 bases lay between the germline ends. Germline-derived CDR1 and CDR2 are MNHEY and SMNVEV (reference sequence). CDR3: CASRTRSGGNTQYF. CDR3 coding DNA: TGTGCCAGCAGAACCAGAAGTGGGGGTAATACGCAGTATTTT.